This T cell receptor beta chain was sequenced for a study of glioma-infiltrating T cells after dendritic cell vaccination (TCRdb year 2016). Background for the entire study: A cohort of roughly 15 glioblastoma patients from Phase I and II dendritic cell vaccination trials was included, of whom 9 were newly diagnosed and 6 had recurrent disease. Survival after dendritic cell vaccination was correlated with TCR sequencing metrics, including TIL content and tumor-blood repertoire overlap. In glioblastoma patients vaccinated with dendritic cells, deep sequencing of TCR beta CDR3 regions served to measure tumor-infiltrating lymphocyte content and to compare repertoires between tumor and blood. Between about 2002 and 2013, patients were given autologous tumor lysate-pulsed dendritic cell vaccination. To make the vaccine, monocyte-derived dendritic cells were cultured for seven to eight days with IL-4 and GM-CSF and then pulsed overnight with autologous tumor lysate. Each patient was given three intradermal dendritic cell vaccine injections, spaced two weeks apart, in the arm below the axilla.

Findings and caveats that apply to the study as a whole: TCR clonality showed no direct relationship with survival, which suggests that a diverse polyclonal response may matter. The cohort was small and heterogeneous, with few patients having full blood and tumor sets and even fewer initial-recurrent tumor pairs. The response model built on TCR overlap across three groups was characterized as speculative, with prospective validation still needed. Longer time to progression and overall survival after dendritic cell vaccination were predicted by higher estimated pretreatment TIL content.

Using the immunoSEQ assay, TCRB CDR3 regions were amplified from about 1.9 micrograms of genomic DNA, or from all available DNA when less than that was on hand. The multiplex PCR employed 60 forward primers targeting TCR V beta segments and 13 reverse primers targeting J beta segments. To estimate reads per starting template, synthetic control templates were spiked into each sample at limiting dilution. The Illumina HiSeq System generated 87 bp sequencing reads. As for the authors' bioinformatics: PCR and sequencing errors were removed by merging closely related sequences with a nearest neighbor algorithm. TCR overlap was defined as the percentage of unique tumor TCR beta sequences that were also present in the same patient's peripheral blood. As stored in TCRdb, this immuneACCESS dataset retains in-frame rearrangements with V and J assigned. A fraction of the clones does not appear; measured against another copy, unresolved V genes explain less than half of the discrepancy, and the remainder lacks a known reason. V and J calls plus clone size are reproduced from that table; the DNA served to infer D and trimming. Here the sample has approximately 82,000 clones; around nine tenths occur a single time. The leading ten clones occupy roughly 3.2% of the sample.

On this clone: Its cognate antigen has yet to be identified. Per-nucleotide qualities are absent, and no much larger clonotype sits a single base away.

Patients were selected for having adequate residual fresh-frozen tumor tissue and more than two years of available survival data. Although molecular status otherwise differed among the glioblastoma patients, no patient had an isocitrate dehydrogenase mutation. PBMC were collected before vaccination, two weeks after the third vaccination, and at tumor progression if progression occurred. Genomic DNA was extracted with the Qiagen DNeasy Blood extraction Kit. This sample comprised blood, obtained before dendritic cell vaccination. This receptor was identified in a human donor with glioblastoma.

DNA sequence: TGTGCCAGCAGCCCCCACGGGGGGACTAGCGACACCGGGGAGCTGTTTTTT. The encoded protein is CASSPHGGTSDTGELFF. Recombination joined TRBV4-2 with TRBJ2-2; a stretch of 10 junction bases matches TRBD2. Reading from cysteine to phenylalanine, the CDR3 counts 17 amino acids. Just CDR3 DNA is preserved here, 51 bases in frame from base 1. V is pruned by 4 bases and J by 3 bases, leaving 8 bases of the junction without a gene match. CDR1 LGHNA and CDR2 YNFKEQ are derived from the germline V gene.